This is a list of T cell receptor beta chains from one sample in a study of blood T cell repertoires in COVID-19. Produced via immunoSEQ multiplex PCR; TCRdb's table is partial and in-frame only. The profile shows roughly 120,000 clones, about two thirds of them singletons. The sample taken for sequencing was peripheral blood. These receptors were taken from a human donor with acute or convalescent COVID-19. The donor label of this sample is uncertain. Both conserved end residues are part of each CDR3. The order of the fields is V gene, J gene, D gene, clone size, CDR3 DNA, CDR3 protein. D genes are given only for firm matches. Rows give clone size only sometimes, using once, few, many, or a class for an expanded clone.

V: TRBV11-2
J: TRBJ2-7
D: TRBD1
size: NA
DNA: TGTGCCAGCAGCTTTGGGACAGGCACCTACGAGCAGTACTTC
CDR3: CASSFGTGTYEQYF

V: TRBV24-1
J: TRBJ1-2
D: TRBD1
size: NA
DNA: TGTGCCACCAGTGATCCAGGGGGCCTCTATGGCTACACCTTC
CDR3: CATSDPGGLYGYTF

V: TRBV3-1/TRBV3-2
J: TRBJ2-5
D: NA
size: NA
DNA: TGTGCCAGCAGCCAAGGTTCCGGGGGATCGGTAGAGACCCAGTACTTC
CDR3: CASSQGSGGSVETQYF

V: TRBV5-4
J: TRBJ2-1
D: TRBD2
size: NA
DNA: TGTGCCAGCAGCACCCGGGGGGGGTCGTCCTACAATGAGCAGTTCTTC
CDR3: CASSTRGGSSYNEQFF

V: TRBV19
J: TRBJ2-1
D: NA
size: NA
DNA: TGTGCCAGTAGTTCCCAACAGGGCTCCTACAATGAGCAGTTCTTC
CDR3: CASSSQQGSYNEQFF

V: TRBV2
J: TRBJ1-1
D: NA
size: NA
DNA: TGTGCCAGCGGACAGTCTAATTCGAACACTGAAGCTTTCTTT
CDR3: CASGQSNSNTEAFF

V: TRBV4-2
J: TRBJ1-2
D: NA
size: NA
DNA: TGTGCCAGCAGCCAAGATTGGTCCAGGGCAAAGAACTATGGCTACACCTTC
CDR3: CASSQDWSRAKNYGYTF

V: TRBV6-5
J: TRBJ1-6
D: TRBD1
size: NA
DNA: TGTGCCAGCACGGGACAGGGCACACCCCTCCACTTT
CDR3: CASTGQGTPLHF

V: TRBV6-1
J: TRBJ1-5
D: NA
size: few
DNA: TGTGCCAGCAGTGAATTCACCTATAGCAATCAGCCCCAGCATTTT
CDR3: CASSEFTYSNQPQHF

V: TRBV18
J: TRBJ2-2
D: TRBD1
size: NA
DNA: TGTGCCAGCTCACCCCAACAGGGGCGCAGCACCGGGGAGCTGTTTTTT
CDR3: CASSPQQGRSTGELFF

V: TRBV30
J: TRBJ1-4
D: NA
size: NA
DNA: TGTGCCTGCAAGGCCCGAGGGAACGAAAAACTGTTTTTT
CDR3: CACKARGNEKLFF

V: TRBV4-1
J: TRBJ2-1
D: NA
size: many
DNA: TGCGCCAGCAGCCACCAGGCGCTAGAGCAGTTCTTC
CDR3: CASSHQALEQFF

V: TRBV13
J: TRBJ1-3
D: NA
size: NA
DNA: TGTGCCAGCAGCTTAGGCCCAATACAGCGGTCTGGAAACACCATATATTTT
CDR3: CASSLGPIQRSGNTIYF

V: TRBV28
J: TRBJ1-4
D: NA
size: NA
DNA: TGTGCCAGCAGTTTACATGGGGGCACTCTTTTTACAACTAATGAAAAACTGTTTTTT
CDR3: CASSLHGGTLFTTNEKLFF

V: TRBV11-2
J: TRBJ1-6
D: NA
size: NA
DNA: TGTGCCAGCAGCTTAGACGGCAGGGGCAATTCACCCCTCCACTTT
CDR3: CASSLDGRGNSPLHF

V: TRBV9
J: TRBJ2-3
D: NA
size: NA
DNA: TGTGCCAGCAGCCTCCAGGTTACAGATACGCAGTATTTT
CDR3: CASSLQVTDTQYF

V: TRBV6-5
J: TRBJ2-5
D: TRBD1
size: NA
DNA: TGTGCCAGCCGCTTACAGGGGGGAGAGACCCAGTACTTC
CDR3: CASRLQGGETQYF

V: TRBV5-5
J: TRBJ1-1
D: NA
size: NA
DNA: TGTGCCAGCAGCTTGGCTCGAACGGTGAACACTGAAGCTTTCTTT
CDR3: CASSLARTVNTEAFF

V: TRBV30
J: TRBJ2-5
D: TRBD1
size: NA
DNA: TGTGCCTGGCAGAACAGGGGAAGGTTTCATATTCAAGAGACCCAGTACTTC
CDR3: CAWQNRGRFHIQETQYF

V: TRBV7-2
J: TRBJ1-6
D: NA
size: NA
DNA: TGTGCCAGCAGCTTTCCACCGGGACACCAAAGCTCCTATAATTCACCCCTCCACTTT
CDR3: CASSFPPGHQSSYNSPLHF

V: TRBV24-1
J: TRBJ2-3
D: NA
size: NA
DNA: TGTGCCACCAGGGCCCACGGCACAGATACGCAGTATTTT
CDR3: CATRAHGTDTQYF

V: TRBV2
J: TRBJ2-2
D: TRBD2
size: once
DNA: TGTGCCAGCAGTGTGACTAGCGGGGATACCGGGGAGCTGTTTTTT
CDR3: CASSVTSGDTGELFF

V: TRBV9
J: TRBJ2-3
D: NA
size: NA
DNA: TGTGCCAGCAGCGTAGTCGACAGGAGCACAGATACGCAGTATTTT
CDR3: CASSVVDRSTDTQYF

V: TRBV5-4
J: TRBJ1-6
D: TRBD1
size: NA
DNA: TGTGCCAGCAGCCCCGGACAGGGGGCCTCCTATAATTCACCCCTCCACTTT
CDR3: CASSPGQGASYNSPLHF

V: TRBV2
J: TRBJ2-3
D: NA
size: NA
DNA: TGTGCCAGCAGGAAACTAGGTCCCCGGGATACGCAGTATTTT
CDR3: CASRKLGPRDTQYF

V: TRBV9
J: TRBJ2-3
D: NA
size: few
DNA: TGTGCCACCGGTAGTGCCCCTGGAGATACGCAGTATTTT
CDR3: CATGSAPGDTQYF

V: TRBV24-1
J: TRBJ1-2
D: NA
size: NA
DNA: TGTGCCACCAGTGATCCGACAGGAGGCTATGGCTACACCTTC
CDR3: CATSDPTGGYGYTF

V: TRBV4-1
J: TRBJ1-2
D: NA
size: NA
DNA: TGCGCCAGCAGCCAAGAAGCATTCTTCGGGACACCGAACTATGGCTACACCTTC
CDR3: CASSQEAFFGTPNYGYTF

V: TRBV2
J: TRBJ2-5
D: NA
size: NA
DNA: TGTGCCAGCAGTGAATCCGTTCAAGAGACCCAGTACTTC
CDR3: CASSESVQETQYF

V: TRBV6-5
J: TRBJ1-1
D: TRBD1
size: once
DNA: TGTGCCAGCAGGGGGACAGGGGGCAACACTGAAGCTTTCTTT
CDR3: CASRGTGGNTEAFF

V: TRBV4-1
J: TRBJ2-5
D: NA
size: NA
DNA: TGCGCCAGCAGCCTGGAGGGCCGGGAATTTGAGACCCAGTACTTC
CDR3: CASSLEGREFETQYF

V: TRBV6-5
J: TRBJ2-5
D: NA
size: NA
DNA: TGTGCCAGCAGCGCGCTCGACGGGAGAGGAGAGACCCAGTACTTC
CDR3: CASSALDGRGETQYF

V: TRBV4-2
J: TRBJ1-2
D: NA
size: NA
DNA: TGTGCCAGCAGCCAAGGGTCAGGGTTCGGCTCTGGCTACACCTTC
CDR3: CASSQGSGFGSGYTF

V: TRBV7-8
J: TRBJ2-1
D: NA
size: NA
DNA: TGTGCCAGCAGCTTAGTGGTTGGAGACAATGAGCAGTTCTTC
CDR3: CASSLVVGDNEQFF

V: TRBV10-2
J: TRBJ2-1
D: NA
size: many
DNA: TGCGCCAGCATTCCTGACTCACAGGCGCTCAATGAGCAGTTCTTC
CDR3: CASIPDSQALNEQFF

V: TRBV4-1
J: TRBJ1-2
D: TRBD1
size: many
DNA: TGCGCCAGCAGCCAAGATCTTTTCGGGATGGGGACAGGCTATGGCTACACCTTC
CDR3: CASSQDLFGMGTGYGYTF

V: TRBV2
J: TRBJ1-1
D: NA
size: NA
DNA: TGTGCCAGCACTGCCCGGTCCTCGAACACTGAAGCTTTCTTT
CDR3: CASTARSSNTEAFF

V: TRBV5-6
J: TRBJ1-6
D: NA
size: few
DNA: TGTGCCAGCAGCTTGGACAGGGAACGCTCACCCCTCCACTTT
CDR3: CASSLDRERSPLHF

V: TRBV21-1
J: TRBJ1-2
D: NA
size: NA
DNA: TGTGCCAGCAGGGGAGAGTACTATGGCTACACCTTC
CDR3: CASRGEYYGYTF

V: TRBV7-8
J: TRBJ1-3
D: NA
size: NA
DNA: TGTGCCAGCAGCTTAGGAGGGCCCGGAAACACCATATATTTT
CDR3: CASSLGGPGNTIYF

V: TRBV30
J: TRBJ1-6
D: NA
size: NA
DNA: TGTGCCTTGACCGAGGCTTATAATTCACCCCTCCACTTT
CDR3: CALTEAYNSPLHF

V: TRBV20-1
J: TRBJ1-6
D: TRBD1
size: NA
DNA: TGCAGTGCTAGTCCGGGACAGGGCGGTAATTCACCCCTCCACTTT
CDR3: CSASPGQGGNSPLHF

V: TRBV2
J: TRBJ1-5
D: NA
size: NA
DNA: TGTGCCAGCAGTTTTACGGGACAATATAGCAATCAGCCCCAGCATTTT
CDR3: CASSFTGQYSNQPQHF

V: TRBV7-2
J: TRBJ2-2
D: NA
size: NA
DNA: TGTGCCAGCAGCTTAGACGGCGGGGAGCTGTTTTTT
CDR3: CASSLDGGELFF

V: TRBV19
J: TRBJ2-2
D: NA
size: once
DNA: TGTGCCAGTAGTCCAAGAGGGCCCACCGGGGAGCTGTTTTTT
CDR3: CASSPRGPTGELFF

V: TRBV3-1/TRBV3-2
J: TRBJ2-6
D: NA
size: NA
DNA: TGTGCCAGCCGTAGCTCTGGGGCCAACGTCCTGACTTTC
CDR3: CASRSSGANVLTF

V: TRBV7-2
J: TRBJ1-4
D: NA
size: NA
DNA: TGTGCCAGCAGCTTCACCGAATCGGGTGGACTGTTTTTT
CDR3: CASSFTESGGLFF

V: TRBV5-1
J: TRBJ1-3
D: NA
size: NA
DNA: TGCGCCAGCAGCTTGGCTAGGGGGACTGGAAACACCATATATTTT
CDR3: CASSLARGTGNTIYF

V: TRBV11-2
J: TRBJ2-1
D: NA
size: NA
DNA: TGTGCCAGCAGCTTAGTAATCAATGAGCAGTTCTTC
CDR3: CASSLVINEQFF

V: TRBV25-1
J: TRBJ2-1
D: TRBD2
size: NA
DNA: TGTGCCAGCAGTGAAATAGGGTATAGCGGGGGATACAATGAGCAGTTCTTC
CDR3: CASSEIGYSGGYNEQFF